The sequence of this T cell receptor (beta chain) was determined in a study of CD8+CD57+ T cells in acquired aplastic anemia. Study information: The DNA of sorted CD4+ and CD8+ cells averaged roughly 3.2 ug. The study obtained 8.5 million to 12 million reads on average for CD4+ cells from healthy donors.

Findings and caveats of the study: Patient and control CD8+ Simpson's diversity was not significantly different.

About this clonotype: No antigen is known for it.

Profiling of TCR beta VDJ combinations and CDR3 sequences used genomic DNA as template. TCRdb re-analysed the reads in MiXCR, keeping a single row per CDR3 protein. The table shows about 190,000 distinct CDR3 sequences, with roughly 56% occurring only once. The sample taken for sequencing was sorted CD4+, CD8+, or CD8+CD57+ T cells (not recorded which) from PBMCs. The sequence came from a human donor in good health, serving as a control.

This chain's CDR3 is CASSFPETNYGYTF. Written as DNA, the CDR3 is TGCGCCAGCAGCTTCCCGGAGACTAACTATGGCTACACCTTC. V gene TRBV5-1 combines with J gene TRBJ1-2; no definite D call. CDR1 and CDR2 (germline): SGHRS, YFSETQ. The CDR3 consists of 14 residues. The V and J ends lost 2 bases and 0 bases respectively, with 8 bases between them.